This entry describes one T cell receptor beta chain. Germline V lookup: CDR1 MNHEY, CDR2 SMNVEV (reference sequence). V was pared by 1 base and J by 7 bases, with 9 bases of the junction left unmatched. The length of the CDR3 is 15 residues. This sample stems from a study of blood T cell repertoires in COVID-19. Study as a whole: Whether acute or convalescent, the COVID-19 samples came from the United States, Italy and Spain. T cells, B-cell-depleted T cells, or PBMCs provided the cDNA or gDNA that served as material.

Authors' data handling: The assay estimated nucleated cells by amplifying reference gene primers. Assay: immunoSEQ multiplex PCR; the TCRdb copy retains only in-frame clones and omits some. V, J and clone size are taken as reported in that table, and D and trimming were inferred from the DNA itself. The sample has approximately 46,000 clones, roughly 82% seen once. This receptor was obtained from a woman aged 55-75 years with acute or convalescent COVID-19. The sequencing sample was made of peripheral blood. The V and J genes are TRBV27 and TRBJ1-2, with 7 bases identical to TRBD1. The CDR3 region has the DNA TGTGCCAGCAGTTTATGGGGGGACAGCGAATCTGGCTACACCTTC. It is translated as CASSLWGDSESGYTF.